Below are 27 T cell receptor beta chains sequenced from a single sample in a study of OX40 agonist ivuxolimab in advanced cancers. The table came from immunoSEQ multiplex PCR; TCRdb's copy has only in-frame clones and leaves some out. Among tens of thousands of clones listed, roughly 80% were seen once. The starting material was CD4+ or CD8+ T cells sorted from blood, obtained in a trial of the OX40 agonist ivuxolimab. The source of these receptors is an adult with an advanced solid tumor such as melanoma, head and neck, liver or kidney cancer.

This chain uses TRBV7-9 with TRBJ2-7; 7 bases map to TRBD1. Trimming cost V 5 bases and J 6 bases; bases outside gene matches: 4. This CDR3 comprises 12 residues. Germline V gives CDR1 SEHNR, CDR2 FQNEAQ (reference sequence). The CDR3 sequence is CASSTDRVEQYF. CDR3 DNA: TGTGCCAGCAGCACCGACAGGGTCGAGCAGTACTTC.

The rearrangement uses TRBV2 and TRBJ2-6; D is unclear. The CDR3 is made up of 12 amino acids. Trimming took off 11 bases at V and 1 base at J, with 6 bases between the two ends. Germline CDR1 is SNHLY and CDR2 is FYNNEI. DNA for the CDR3: TGTGCCGGCCAATCTGGGGCCAACGTCCTGACTTTC. This codes for CAGQSGANVLTF.

CDR3 DNA sequence: TGTGCCAGCAGCACCCGACAGGGGGCGATTGTGGAGACCCAGTACTTC. Protein product: CASSTRQGAIVETQYF. This chain joins TRBV7-9 and TRBJ2-5, with TRBD1 identical over 10 bases. The CDR3 consists of 16 residues. The germline V gene has CDR1 SEHNR and CDR2 FQNEAQ (reference sequence). V gave up 5 bases and J gave up 5 bases; unmatched junction bases: 11.

V is TRBV28 and J is TRBJ2-7; the match to TRBD1 covers 9 bases. Germline CDR1 and CDR2: MDHEN and SYDVKM. The CDR3 covers 14 residues. V was pared by 8 bases and J by 7 bases, with 12 bases of the junction left unmatched. Here the CDR3 reads CASQNAGTGWEQYF. CDR3 nucleotide sequence: TGTGCCAGCCAGAACGCCGGGACAGGGTGGGAGCAGTACTTC.

In its sample, this clone is large. The chain is built from TRBV21-1 and TRBJ1-1. TRBV21-1 corresponds to a pseudogene. There are 16 residues in the CDR3. The DNA for the CDR3 is TGTGCCAGACGCGGCAAGAGCAAAGAGAAGGGCTCTGAAGCTTTCTTT. Amino acid sequence: CARRGKSKEKGSEAFF.

The V call is TRBV12-5, the J call TRBJ2-5, with 11 bases lining up with TRBD2. The CDR3 runs to 18 residues. CDR1 and CDR2 from the germline V gene are LGHNT and FRNRAP. V lost 0 bases to trimming and J lost 2 bases; unmatched junction nucleotides: 8. This chain's CDR3 is CASGLVDLAGGEQETQYF. CDR3 bases: TGTGCTAGTGGTTTGGTAGACCTAGCGGGGGGCGAGCAAGAGACCCAGTACTTC.

This chain connects TRBV30 to TRBJ1-2, with unresolved D. V lost 4 bases to trimming and J lost 7 bases, with 10 bases between them. This CDR3 comprises 11 residues. CDR1 and CDR2 (germline): GTSNPN, SVGIG (reference sequence). The CDR3 loop is CAWKGGFGYTF. Here the CDR3 DNA reads TGTGCCTGGAAGGGAGGGTTTGGCTACACCTTC. The variable domain in full, with the rest retrieved from reference TRBV30 and TRBJ1-2, is SQTIHQWPATLVQPVGSPLSLECTVEGTSNPNLYWYRQAAGRGLQLLFYSVGIGQISSEVPQNLSASRPQDRQFILSSKKLLLSDSGFYLCAWKGGFGYTFGSGTRLTVV.

This clone occurred once. The chain combines TRBV5-6 with TRBJ2-4; TRBD1 matches 9 bases. Germline V lookup: CDR1 SGHDT, CDR2 YYEEEE. Trimming took 3 bases from V and 2 from J; bases not matched to a gene: 3. The CDR3 runs 15 residues. DNA for the CDR3: TGTGCCAGCAGCTCGGGACAGGGCTCCAAAAACATTCAGTACTTC. Translated, it gives CASSSGQGSKNIQYF.

V gene TRBV7-2 combines with J gene TRBJ2-5; 11 nucleotides agree with TRBD2. Germline trimming cut 5 bases from V and 2 bases from J; bases unmatched to any gene: 1. CDR3 length: 14 residues. The V gene's germline CDR1 is SGHTA and CDR2 FQGNSA. The CDR3 here is CASSRTSGQETQYF. The CDR3 DNA follows: TGTGCCAGCAGCCGGACTAGCGGGCAAGAGACCCAGTACTTC.

The rearrangement joins TRBV29-1 to TRBJ2-1; D remains ambiguous. The CDR3 has 11 amino acids. V lost 8 bases, J lost 8 bases, and 13 bases lay in between. CDR1 and CDR2 from the germline V gene are SQVTM and ANQGSEA. CDR3 residues: CSSAQPDEQFF. The CDR3 DNA reads TGCAGCTCCGCCCAGCCGGATGAGCAGTTCTTC.

In its sample, this clone was seen once. The rearrangement links TRBV27 to TRBJ2-2, with 9 bases lining up with TRBD1. Trimming removed 8 bases from V and 4 bases from J; junction bases left unmatched: 14. The CDR3 runs 17 residues. CDR1 is MNHEY and CDR2 is SMNVEV in the germline V gene (reference sequence). This chain's CDR3 is CASLQGAPYVGTGELFF. As DNA, the CDR3 is TGTGCCAGCTTACAGGGGGCACCATATGTCGGCACCGGGGAGCTGTTTTTT.

J is TRBJ2-3 and V is TRBV6-6; 11 nucleotides line up with TRBD2. Germline V CDR1 and CDR2: MNHNY, SVGAGI (reference sequence). With 1 base clipped from V and 5 bases from J, the junction kept 5 bases outside the gene matches. The CDR3 runs to 16 residues. For the CDR3, the DNA is TGTGCCAGCAGTTACTTTACTAGCGGGAGAATAGATACGCAGTATTTT. It codes for CASSYFTSGRIDTQYF.

The rearrangement links TRBV4-3 to TRBJ2-7, with a possible D match to TRBD2 (6 bases). CDR1 is LGHNA and CDR2 is YSLEER in the germline V gene. Trimming pared 0 bases from V and 2 bases from J, leaving 14 bases between. The length of the CDR3 is 16 residues. The CDR3 sequence is CASSQELRGITYEQYF. CDR3 nucleotides: TGCGCCAGCAGCCAAGAGTTGCGGGGTATAACCTACGAGCAGTACTTC.

This clone was recorded once. The V call is TRBV5-1, the J call TRBJ2-3, with TRBD2 identical over 9 bases. V lost 5 bases and J lost 0; bases outside the gene matches: 13. Germline-derived CDR1 and CDR2 are SGHRS and YFSETQ. The CDR3 has 18 amino acids. CDR3 protein: CASSLVASGNPSTDTQYF. CDR3 in DNA: TGCGCCAGCAGTCTGGTGGCTAGCGGGAATCCCAGCACAGATACGCAGTATTTT.

V usage is TRBV5-1 and J usage is TRBJ1-3; 7 bases agree with TRBD1. CDR3 length: 15 residues. Germline V gene data show CDR1 as SGHRS and CDR2 as YFSETQ. V shed 2 bases and J 2 bases; nucleotides not matched to a gene: 4. CDR3 residues: CASSFDRVAGNTIYF. The CDR3 nucleotides are TGCGCCAGCAGCTTCGACAGGGTTGCTGGAAACACCATATATTTT.

This clone was found once. This rearrangement joins TRBV7-2 to TRBJ2-1, with 7 bases matching TRBD2. Per germline, CDR1 SGHTA and CDR2 FQGNSA. The trim removed 5 bases at V and 6 bases at J, leaving 7 bases unmatched. The CDR3 covers 14 residues. CDR3 amino acids: CASSLERESNEQFF. CDR3 nucleotide sequence: TGTGCCAGCAGCCTAGAGCGGGAATCCAATGAGCAGTTCTTC.

By share of the sample, this clone is medium-sized (0.01 to 0.1%). V usage is TRBV30 and J usage is TRBJ2-7; D is uncertain. Germline loops: CDR1 GTSNPN, CDR2 SVGIG (reference sequence). The CDR3 loop spans 14 amino acids. Trimming cost V 1 base and J 3 bases, with 13 bases left between them. CDR3 region: CAWSDLTLSYEQYF. DNA of the CDR3: TGTGCCTGGAGTGATTTGACACTCAGCTACGAGCAGTACTTC.

The V and J genes are TRBV7-8 and TRBJ1-3, with D uncertain. The germline V and J ends were trimmed by 2 bases and 0 bases, with 8 bases remaining between them. The CDR3 contains 15 residues. Germline V gene lookup returns CDR1 SGHVS and CDR2 FQNEAQ. This chain's CDR3 is CASSLRWSSGNTIYF. The CDR3 DNA sequence: TGTGCCAGCAGCTTAAGGTGGTCCTCTGGAAACACCATATATTTT.

The chain recombines TRBV27 with TRBJ2-1; D is unclear. Deletions cut 8 bases from V and 12 bases from J, with 20 bases between. From germline, CDR1 is MNHEY and CDR2 SMNVEV (reference sequence). The CDR3 is made up of 13 amino acids. The chain's CDR3 is CASGPGTRVVQFF. CDR3 DNA sequence: TGTGCCAGCGGCCCGGGCACCCGGGTCGTGCAGTTCTTC.

J is TRBJ1-2 and V is TRBV5-6; 10 bases fit TRBD1. V dropped 0 bases and J dropped 4; count of bases not matched to a gene: 9. From germline, CDR1 is SGHDT and CDR2 YYEEEE. The CDR3 runs to 17 residues. The DNA for the CDR3 is TGTGCCAGCAGCTTGGGGACAGGGGGGTTTCCGATCTATGGCTACACCTTC. Its protein product is CASSLGTGGFPIYGYTF.

This clone has just one count. The V and J genes are TRBV5-1 and TRBJ2-7, with 7 positions matching TRBD2. Trimming removed 3 bases from V and 0 bases from J; junction bases left unmatched: 15. Looked up from germline, CDR1 is SGHRS and CDR2 is YFSETQ. There are 18 residues in the CDR3. CDR3 DNA: TGCGCCAGCAGCTCCGGACGGTGGAGCGGGGTTAGCTCCTACGAGCAGTACTTC. Protein sequence: CASSSGRWSGVSSYEQYF.

The chain is built from TRBV6-5 and TRBJ2-5; D remains unclear. The CDR3 runs 11 residues. The germline CDR1 and CDR2 sequences are MNHEY and SVGAGI. The V and J ends lost 4 bases and 1 base respectively, with 1 base between them. The CDR3 coding sequence is TGTGCCAGCAGTTTCCAAGAGACCCAGTACTTC. It yields the protein CASSFQETQYF.

This chain links TRBV4-1 with TRBJ1-2; the D is unclear. The germline V gene has CDR1 MGHRA and CDR2 YSYEKL. Trimming took 0 bases from V and 5 from J, leaving 16 bases between them. The CDR3 sequence is 16 residues long. CDR3 in amino acids: CASSQESINSFYGYTF. CDR3 DNA sequence: TGCGCCAGCAGCCAAGAATCTATAAACAGCTTTTATGGCTACACCTTC.

This sequence joins TRBV19 and TRBJ2-7, with 8 bases that match TRBD2. The ends lost 5 bases at V and 5 bases at J; junction bases unmatched: 8. CDR3 length: 14 amino acids. CDR1 and CDR2 (germline): LNHDA, SQIVND (reference sequence). CDR3: CASSPGGRGDEQYF. Written as DNA, the CDR3 is TGTGCCAGTAGTCCGGGAGGGCGAGGAGACGAGCAGTACTTC.

V is TRBV10-3 and J is TRBJ1-1, with D perhaps matching TRBD1 (5 bases). Germline V gene lookup returns CDR1 ENHRY and CDR2 SYGVKD. There are 14 residues in the CDR3. V lost 0 bases, J lost 3 bases, and 8 bases lay in between. The CDR3 spells CAISESGGDTEAFF. In nucleotides, the CDR3 is TGTGCCATCAGTGAGTCGGGAGGGGACACTGAAGCTTTCTTT.

This clone was detected once. CDR3 sequence: CASSPYGQGAYEQYF. The CDR3 region has the DNA TGCGCCAGCAGCCCATACGGACAGGGGGCGTACGAGCAGTACTTC. The chain links TRBV4-3 to TRBJ2-7; TRBD1 matches 11 bases. Per germline, CDR1 LGHNA and CDR2 YSLEER. V lost 4 bases, J lost 4 bases, and 6 bases stayed unmatched. The CDR3 loop spans 15 amino acids.

This rearrangement joins TRBV7-2 to TRBJ1-5; TRBD1 matches at 7 bases. This CDR3 comprises 19 residues. The V gene end was trimmed by 0 bases and the J gene end by 0 bases; junction bases not matched to a gene: 11. Germline-derived CDR1 and CDR2 are SGHTA and FQGNSA. CDR3 in DNA: TGTGCCAGCAGCTTAGCCCTTGGGGGACAGCATTATAGCAATCAGCCCCAGCATTTT. This sequence encodes CASSLALGGQHYSNQPQHF.